This T cell receptor beta chain came from a study of T-cell memory formation after mild COVID-19. Only a few counts were recorded for this clonotype. Germline V gene lookup returns CDR1 MNHEY and CDR2 SVGAGI. Trimming stripped 7 bases from V and 3 bases from J, with 16 bases between. CDR3 length: 14 residues. TCRdb ran MiXCR on the 5' RACE reads and lists one entry per CDR3 protein. The sample consists of approximately 500,000 distinct CDR3 sequences, nearly 25% of them appearing once. Specimen: PBMCs or a T cell subset sorted from them (not recorded which). The rearrangement joins TRBV6-5 to TRBJ2-7; D unresolved. This sequence was found in an adult woman who had mild COVID-19 (a few samples of this study predate the infection). Cell type and time point are not known. CDR3: CASTTGLPHYEQYF. CDR3 coding DNA: TGTGCCAGCACCACCGGCCTTCCACACTACGAGCAGTACTTC.